This TCR beta chain was retrieved from a study of T cell repertoires in cytomegalovirus infection. Whole-study context: Shared public TCR beta signatures pointed to both CMV infection and a matching HLA type.

There are 15 residues in the CDR3. The ends were cut back, 4 bases at V and 3 bases at J, with 13 bases in the middle. CDR1 and CDR2 from the germline V gene are SGDLS and YYNGEE. Study conclusions and caveats: Dominant in the ex vivo response were TCR beta clonotypes restricted by HLA-C and specific for CMV. Summed public TCR beta family frequency identified CMV carriers bearing the relevant HLA.

In the case of this clonotype: The antigen remains undetermined.

TCRdb called the reads again in MiXCR, with one record for every CDR3 protein. This table has roughly 720,000 distinct CDR3 sequences, under 40% appearing once. The sequence was obtained from a human donor in good health (CMV status not recorded). Some clones in this sample may be carry-over from other donors' samples. The source material was PBMCs. The gene calls are TRBV9 and TRBJ2-2; D possibly corresponds to TRBD1 (5 bases). The CDR3 region is CASSSRTRDTGELFF. The CDR3 region has the DNA TGTGCCAGCAGCTCCCGGACACGGGACACCGGGGAGCTGTTTTTT.